This T cell receptor beta chain stems from a study of T cell responses to AZD1222 COVID-19 vaccine. Study observations and caveats: Baseline testing showed seropositivity in only six AZD1222 recipients. Along spike, vaccine-associated CD4 TCRs were found throughout, with dominance at 160-218 and 743-854. It was only after the peak T cell response that any repertoires were sampled.

Points on this clone: No antigen is known for it.

Whether given at about 4 or about 12 weeks, second doses were pooled. The germline V gene has CDR1 MDHEN and CDR2 SYDVKM. The CDR3 covers 14 residues. Trimming took off 7 bases at V and 4 bases at J, with 14 bases between the two ends. Assay used: immunoSEQ multiplex PCR; TCRdb lists only in-frame clones, some missing. The sample consists of about 120,000 clones, 93% of them appearing once. The sequenced sample was peripheral blood, obtained 28 days after the second AZD1222 dose. The V and J genes are TRBV28 and TRBJ1-5; D remains ambiguous. The sequence was obtained from an adult who received the AZD1222 COVID-19 vaccine. In DNA form, the CDR3 reads TGTGCCAGCACTACCGGCCCCTGGAATCAGCCCCAGCATTTT. It codes for CASTTGPWNQPQHF.